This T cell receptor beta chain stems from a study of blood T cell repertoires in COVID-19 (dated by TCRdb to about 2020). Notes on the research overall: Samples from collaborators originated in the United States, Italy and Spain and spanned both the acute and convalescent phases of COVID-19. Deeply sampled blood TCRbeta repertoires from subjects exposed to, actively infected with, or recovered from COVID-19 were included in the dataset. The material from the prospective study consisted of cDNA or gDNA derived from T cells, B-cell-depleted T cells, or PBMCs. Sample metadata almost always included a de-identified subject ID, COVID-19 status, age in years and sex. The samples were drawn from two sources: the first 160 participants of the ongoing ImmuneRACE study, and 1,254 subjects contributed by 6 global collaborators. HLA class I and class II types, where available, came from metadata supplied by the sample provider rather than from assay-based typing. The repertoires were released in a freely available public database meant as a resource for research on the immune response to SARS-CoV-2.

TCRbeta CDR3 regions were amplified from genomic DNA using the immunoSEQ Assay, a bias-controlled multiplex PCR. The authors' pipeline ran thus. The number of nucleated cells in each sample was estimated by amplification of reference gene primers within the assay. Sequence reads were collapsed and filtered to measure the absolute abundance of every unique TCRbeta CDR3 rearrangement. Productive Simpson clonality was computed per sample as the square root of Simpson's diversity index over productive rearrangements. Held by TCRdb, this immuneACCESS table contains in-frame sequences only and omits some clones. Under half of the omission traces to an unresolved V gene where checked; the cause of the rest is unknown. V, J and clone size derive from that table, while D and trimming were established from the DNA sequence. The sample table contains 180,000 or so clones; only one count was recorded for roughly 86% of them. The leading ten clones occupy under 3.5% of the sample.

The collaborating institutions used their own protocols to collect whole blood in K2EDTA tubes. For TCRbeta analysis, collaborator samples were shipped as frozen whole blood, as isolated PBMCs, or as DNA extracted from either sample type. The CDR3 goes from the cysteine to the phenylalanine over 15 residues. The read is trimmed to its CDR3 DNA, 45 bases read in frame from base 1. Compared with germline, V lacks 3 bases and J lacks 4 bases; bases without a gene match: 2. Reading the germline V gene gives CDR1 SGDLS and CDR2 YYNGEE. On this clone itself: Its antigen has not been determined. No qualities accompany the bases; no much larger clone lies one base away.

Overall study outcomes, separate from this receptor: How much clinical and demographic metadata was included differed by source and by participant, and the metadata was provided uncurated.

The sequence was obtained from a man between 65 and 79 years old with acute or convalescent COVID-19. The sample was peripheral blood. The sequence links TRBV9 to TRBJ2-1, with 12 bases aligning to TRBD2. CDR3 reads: CASSGTSGTYNEQFF. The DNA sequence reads TGTGCCAGCAGCGGGACTAGCGGGACTTACAATGAGCAGTTCTTC.